This TCR beta chain comes out of a study of monozygotic twins with inflammatory bowel disease. Study-level points and caveats: Patients got different immunosuppressive treatments, which may have made their repertoires more variable. For IBD patients, clonotypes shared with others were fewer than for healthy twins, especially with disease activity. IBD patients carried less diverse TCRbeta repertoires (inverse Simpson) than healthy co-twins.

This CDR3 has 18 residues. CDR1 and CDR2 from the germline V gene are MDHEN and SYDVKM. TCRdb re-called the 5' RACE reads and shows each CDR3 protein once, DNA omitted. The sample holds more than 350,000 distinct CDR3 sequences. A note on this clonotype: Its antigen remains unknown.

Unfractionated whole blood yielded total RNA, and T cells were not sorted. The sample was blood. The source of this sequence is a human donor with ulcerative colitis or Crohn's disease, or a healthy co-twin of an affected twin (not recorded which). The gene calls are TRBV28 and TRBJ2-5; checking the TCRdb D call of TRBD1 is not possible without DNA. This CDR3 reads CASSGVGGRGTGQETQYF.